Listed below are T cell receptor beta chains from one sample, sequenced in a study of blood T cells in healthy people across ages. One entry per CDR3 protein, called by TCRdb with MiXCR from the 5' RACE reads. The repertoire holds around 1,000,000 distinct CDR3 sequences, with approximately 25% as singletons. This same sample was also taken into another study, of T cells of mothers and their children.

Source material: blood. These receptors were collected from a girl aged 2-9 years in good health. The CDR3 runs from the conserved cysteine through the conserved F or W. D genes are given only for firm matches. The size field is filled for only some rows; it gives once, few, many or a size class.

J,V,D,size,CDR3,DNA
TRBJ2-5,TRBV24-1,TRBD1,NA,CATSLGQQDQETQYF,TGTGCCACCAGCCTGGGACAGCAAGACCAAGAGACCCAGTACTTC
TRBJ1-5,TRBV18,NA,NA,CASSPPIGQGTQPQRF,TGTGCCAGCTCACCACCTATCGGGCAGGGAACCCAGCCCCAGCGTTTT
TRBJ2-1,TRBV19,NA,NA,CASKEGGSNEQFF,TGTGCCAGTAAGGAGGGGGGATCCAATGAGCAGTTCTTC
TRBJ2-1,TRBV7-9,NA,NA,CASSPPLYNEQFF,TGTGCCAGCAGCCCTCCTCTCTACAATGAGCAGTTCTTC
TRBJ1-3,TRBV10-3,NA,NA,CATRPNRDSGNTIYF,TGTGCCACGCGCCCGAACCGAGACTCTGGAAACACCATATATTTT
TRBJ1-5,TRBV4-1,NA,few,CASSQEDRSNQPQHF,TGCGCCAGCAGCCAAGAAGACAGGAGCAATCAGCCCCAGCATTTT
TRBJ2-5,TRBV7-9,TRBD2,few,CASSLADSGSHSETQYF,TGTGCCAGCAGCTTAGCAGATAGCGGGAGTCATTCTGAGACCCAGTACTTC
TRBJ2-7,TRBV29-1,NA,NA,CSVLTDYSYEQYF,TGCAGCGTTCTAACAGACTACTCCTACGAGCAGTACTTC
TRBJ2-5,TRBV15,NA,few,CATSRDRTAETQYF,TGTGCCACCAGCAGAGATCGCACAGCGGAGACCCAGTACTTC
TRBJ1-1,TRBV28,NA,NA,CASSLFPSLATEASF,TGTGCCAGCAGTTTATTTCCCTCGTTGGCCACTGAAGCTTCCTTT
TRBJ2-7,TRBV20-1,TRBD1,NA,CSASWGQGTSTYEQYF,TGCAGTGCTAGCTGGGGACAGGGGACCTCTACCTACGAGCAGTACTTC
TRBJ2-3,TRBV12-3/TRBV12-4,TRBD1,NA,CASSLTGVADVQYF,TGTGCCAGCAGTTTGACAGGGGTGGCAGATGTGCAGTATTTT
TRBJ1-4,TRBV7-9,TRBD1,NA,CASSPGQGTSEKLFF,TGTGCCAGCAGCCCAGGACAGGGTACAAGTGAAAAACTGTTTTTT
TRBJ2-4,TRBV29-1,NA,NA,CSVAEGSGDLAKNIQYF,TGCAGCGTTGCGGAGGGTTCGGGGGATTTAGCCAAAAACATTCAGTACTTC
TRBJ2-3,TRBV7-2,NA,NA,CASSPWGADTQYF,TGTGCCAGCAGCCCCTGGGGGGCAGATACGCAGTATTTT
TRBJ1-4,TRBV28,NA,NA,CASSPAGKEKLFF,TGTGCCAGCAGTCCCGCAGGGAAAGAAAAACTGTTTTTT
TRBJ2-7,TRBV10-1,NA,NA,CASSESFGVDEQYF,TGCGCCAGCAGTGAGTCGTTTGGGGTCGACGAGCAGTACTTC
TRBJ2-4,TRBV7-8,NA,few,CASSPPRSRAKNIQYF,TGTGCCAGCAGCCCCCCACGGTCGCGGGCCAAAAACATTCAGTACTTC
TRBJ2-7,TRBV7-9,NA,NA,CASSLVGGWFYEQYF,TGTGCCAGCAGCTTGGTGGGAGGATGGTTCTACGAGCAGTACTTC
TRBJ1-1,TRBV6-1,NA,NA,CASSEIGQPVKTEAFF,TGTGCCAGCAGTGAAATCGGACAGCCGGTAAAGACTGAAGCTTTCTTT
TRBJ2-5,TRBV4-3,TRBD2,NA,CASSQDLAGGIQETQYF,TGCGCCAGCAGCCAAGATTTAGCGGGGGGCATCCAAGAGACCCAGTACTTC
TRBJ2-7,TRBV4-3,NA,NA,CASSQDREATYEQYF,TGCGCCAGCAGCCAAGATCGGGAAGCTACCTACGAGCAGTACTTC
TRBJ1-3,TRBV4-1,NA,NA,CASSQEGTNNNGNTIYF,TGCGCCAGCAGCCAAGAGGGGACCAACAATAATGGAAACACCATATATTTT
TRBJ1-2,TRBV27,NA,few,CASSSHGLIYGYTF,TGTGCCAGCAGTTCCCACGGTCTGATCTATGGCTACACCTTC
TRBJ2-1,TRBV5-1,TRBD2,NA,CASSLASDGRASNEQFF,TGCGCCAGCAGCTTGGCTTCCGACGGGAGGGCCTCCAATGAGCAGTTCTTC